This is a list of T cell receptor beta chains from one sample in a study of cytomegalovirus exposure and HLA in healthy donors. TCRdb's table, derived via immunoSEQ multiplex PCR, lists solely in-frame clones and lacks some. The profile shows 110,000 or so clones, 73% of them singletons. Source material: PBMCs. The receptors derive from a man between 40 and 49 years old in good health and CMV-seronegative. The CDR3 runs from the conserved cysteine through the conserved F or W. The size of a clone is reported for some rows only, either as once, few or many, or as a class for expanded clones.

V gene	CDR3 length	J gene	clone size	CDR3 protein
TRBV2	15	TRBJ1-6	.	CASKTTGLGNSPLHF
TRBV4-3	17	TRBJ2-1	.	CASSHEPQGVPYNEQFF
TRBV5-4	14	TRBJ2-7	.	CASSFGGGGYEQYF
TRBV25-1	12	TRBJ2-5	few	CASRGVGETQYF
TRBV7-3	13	TRBJ1-1	few	CASTLTPNTEAFF
TRBV15	14	TRBJ2-7	.	CATSRERDSYEQYF
TRBV12-1	14	TRBJ2-7	.	CASVESGRIYEQYF
TRBV10-1	15	TRBJ1-2	.	CASSEVNNRDYGYTF
TRBV30	14	TRBJ2-1	.	CAWRHQGAGDEQFF
TRBV6-1	14	TRBJ1-5	.	CASRSTGGGQPQHF
TRBV9	18	TRBJ2-2	.	CASSVVSGGAANTGELFF
TRBV6-6	14	TRBJ2-3	.	CASSYFGSTDTQYF
TRBV13	17	TRBJ2-1	once	CASSLGHRGGPLDEQFF
TRBV27	13	TRBJ1-5	few	CASSLFRDQPQHF
TRBV27	12	TRBJ2-2	.	CASSPNTGELFF
TRBV4-1	20	TRBJ2-1	.	CASSQKQTLAGGSSYNEQFF
TRBV6-1	13	TRBJ2-1	.	CASSERVANEQFF
TRBV13	15	TRBJ2-7	once	CASTRLAGGPGEQYF
TRBV7-2	11	TRBJ2-5	.	CASTQDETQYF
TRBV25-1	16	TRBJ1-1	.	CASSEFRGTLNTEAFF
TRBV30	14	TRBJ2-7	few	CAWNFGTNTYEQYF
TRBV4-3	11	TRBJ2-5	.	CASIQRETQYF
TRBV28	12	TRBJ2-7	few	CASGGSSYEQYF